This T cell receptor beta chain was retrieved from a study of cytomegalovirus exposure and HLA in healthy donors. Assay used: immunoSEQ multiplex PCR; TCRdb lists only in-frame clones, some missing. Counted here are approximately 230,000 clones, approximately 84% occurring once; the ten biggest clones make up around 12%. The donors were members of the validation cohort, which comprised 90 to 150 subjects and was separate from the first cohort of 600 to 800 subjects. The sequence was obtained from a man between 18 and 29 years old in good health and CMV-seropositive. The sample comprised PBMCs.

CDR3 sequence reads: CASSFGAYSGNTIYF. CDR3 sequence (DNA): TGCGCCAGCAGCTTCGGGGCATACTCTGGAAACACCATATATTTT. V is TRBV4-1 and J is TRBJ1-3, with TRBD1 as a possible D gene (5 bases). Germline V gene data show CDR1 as MGHRA and CDR2 as YSYEKL. V lost 5 bases and J 0 bases, leaving 11 bases between the germline ends. This CDR3 has 15 residues.